Below are 12 T cell receptor beta chains sequenced from a single sample in a study of blood T cell repertoires in COVID-19. The method was immunoSEQ multiplex PCR; TCRdb's version includes in-frame clones alone and lacks a portion of them. Of about 300,000 clones detected, under 90% appear once; the ten largest clones hold 1.5% to 2%. Input material: peripheral blood. The receptors come from a woman in her 30s with COVID-19, enrolled during active disease.

The CDR3 loop is CASSIDRGAGNTIYF. DNA of the CDR3: TGTGCCAGTAGTATAGACAGGGGAGCTGGAAACACCATATATTTT. The chain carries TRBV19 and TRBJ1-3, with a possible D match to TRBD1 (6 bases). The V end was cut by 0 bases, the J end by 2 bases, with 8 bases between. CDR1 is LNHDA and CDR2 is SQIVND in the germline V gene (reference sequence). CDR3 length equals 15 residues.

The chain links TRBV2 to TRBJ1-4; 8 bases align to TRBD1. The CDR3 extends over 13 amino acids. The V gene end was trimmed by 6 bases and the J gene end by 5 bases; junction bases not matched to a gene: 2. Per germline, CDR1 SNHLY and CDR2 FYNNEI. CDR3 in amino acids: CASSRDRNEKLFF. In DNA, the CDR3 is TGTGCCAGCAGCAGGGACAGGAATGAAAAACTGTTTTTT.

The chain is built from TRBV3-1 (or the pseudogene TRBV3-2) and TRBJ1-1, with D perhaps TRBD1 (5 bases). The V end was cut by 4 bases, the J end by 1 base, with 7 bases between. Germline V CDR1 and CDR2: LGHDT, YNNKEL (reference sequence). This CDR3 has 13 residues. This CDR3 is CASSLGGNTEAFF. The DNA of the CDR3 is TGTGCCAGCAGCCTGGGGGGGAACACTGAAGCTTTCTTT.

This chain connects TRBV11-2 to TRBJ2-3; the match to TRBD2 covers 12 bases. Losses at the gene ends were 1 base for V and 5 bases for J; bases not matched to a gene: 4. Germline CDR1 SGHAT, CDR2 FQNNGV. This CDR3 has 16 amino acids. CDR3 sequence: CASSLGTSGDEDTQYF. In DNA form, the CDR3 reads TGTGCCAGCAGCTTAGGGACTAGCGGGGATGAAGATACGCAGTATTTT.

The V and J genes are TRBV11-3 and TRBJ2-7; perhaps TRBD2 as D (5 bases). The germline CDR1 and CDR2 sequences are SGHNT and YENEEA. Trimming cost V 5 bases and J 6 bases, with 14 bases left between them. The CDR3 is 13 amino acids. CDR3 residues: CASSHKTGSEQYF. Here the CDR3 DNA reads TGTGCCAGCAGCCACAAAACGGGAAGCGAGCAGTACTTC.

This clone was found a few times. The chain has TRBV2 and TRBJ2-3, with 9 bases lining up with TRBD2. From germline, CDR1 is SNHLY and CDR2 FYNNEI. CDR3 length: 14 amino acids. V lost 6 bases and J lost 2; bases outside the gene matches: 3. The CDR3: CASRAGGITDTQYF. The CDR3 DNA reads TGTGCCAGCAGAGCGGGGGGAATCACAGATACGCAGTATTTT.

This chain connects TRBV7-9 to TRBJ2-1; D call uncertain. Trimming cost V 3 bases and J 5 bases, with 8 bases left between them. Germline assignment: CDR1 SEHNR and CDR2 FQNEAQ (reference sequence). This CDR3 is 13 amino acids long. The CDR3 protein is CASSLRSDNEQFF. In DNA form, the CDR3 reads TGTGCCAGCAGCTTGAGGTCCGACAATGAGCAGTTCTTC.

The chain has TRBV5-1 and TRBJ1-2; 7 bases align to TRBD1. V gave up 4 bases and J gave up 3 bases; unmatched junction bases: 3. The CDR3 is 13 residues long. Germline V gene sequence: CDR1 SGHRS, CDR2 YFSETQ. CDR3 coding DNA: TGCGCCAGCAGCAAGGACAGGCACTATGGCTACACCTTC. This encodes CASSKDRHYGYTF.

The V gene is TRBV24-1, the J gene TRBJ1-2, with 7 bases identical to TRBD1. The CDR3 sequence is 13 residues long. V was pared by 4 bases and J by 8 bases, with 6 bases of the junction left unmatched. Germline loops: CDR1 KGHDR, CDR2 SFDVKD. CDR3 in DNA: TGTGCCACCAGTGACCAGACAGGGCACGGCTACACCTTC. The encoded protein is CATSDQTGHGYTF.

A few counts support this clone. This chain joins TRBV10-3 and TRBJ1-3, with 8 bases aligning to TRBD1. CDR1 and CDR2 (germline): ENHRY, SYGVKD. After removal of 10 bases from V and 2 bases from J, the junction contained 4 bases not matched to a gene. This CDR3 contains 13 residues. In nucleotides, the CDR3 is TGTGCCAATTCGGACAGGGCTGGAAACACCATATATTTT. Translating gives CANSDRAGNTIYF.

This clone was found once. The CDR3 region is CASSQDDLASETQYF. CDR3 nucleotides: TGTGCCAGCAGCCAAGACGACCTAGCATCAGAGACCCAGTACTTC. The V and J genes are TRBV3-1 (or the pseudogene TRBV3-2) and TRBJ2-5; tentative D call: TRBD2 (5 bases). V lost 0 bases and J 4 bases, leaving 12 bases between the germline ends. Per the germline V gene, CDR1 is LGHDT and CDR2 is YNNKEL (reference sequence). CDR3 length: 15 residues.

The chain recombines TRBV6-5 with TRBJ2-7; TRBD2 agrees at 10 bases. CDR1 MNHEY and CDR2 SVGAGI come from the germline V gene. The trim removed 6 bases at V and 4 bases at J, leaving 3 bases unmatched. The CDR3 has 13 amino acids. CDR3 protein: CASSTAGGYEQYV. The DNA for the CDR3 is TGTGCCAGCAGCACAGCGGGGGGGTACGAGCAGTACGTC.